Given below is one TCR beta chain in context. This specimen comes from a study of technical replicates of blood from several donors. Repertoires were generated with immunoSEQ multiplex PCR, while TCRdb's copy carries only in-frame clones and drops some. The table lists 45,000 to 55,000 clones, approximately 94% of them singletons, with 0.2% to 0.25% in the top ten. Germline V gene sequence: CDR1 SQVTM, CDR2 ANQGSEA. The junction had 6 bases not matched to a gene; V was cut back by 4 bases and J by 3 bases. This CDR3 has 15 amino acids. This rearrangement joins TRBV29-1 to TRBJ2-1, with 10 bases identical to TRBD2. This TCR came from a human donor in good health. The sequencing sample was made of T cells isolated from PBMCs. The CDR3 DNA reads as TGCAGCGTTGTTCCTAGCGGGAGAATCTACAATGAGCAGTTCTTC. This encodes CSVVPSGRIYNEQFF.